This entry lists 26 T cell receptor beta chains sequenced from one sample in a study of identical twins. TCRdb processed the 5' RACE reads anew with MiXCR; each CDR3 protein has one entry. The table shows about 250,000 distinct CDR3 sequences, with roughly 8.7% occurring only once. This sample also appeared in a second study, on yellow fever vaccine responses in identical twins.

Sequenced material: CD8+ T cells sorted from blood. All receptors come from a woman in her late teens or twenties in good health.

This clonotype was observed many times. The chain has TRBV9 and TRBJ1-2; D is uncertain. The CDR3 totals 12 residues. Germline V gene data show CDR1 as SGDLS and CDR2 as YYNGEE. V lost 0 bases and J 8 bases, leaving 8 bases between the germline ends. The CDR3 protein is CASSVAAVGYTF. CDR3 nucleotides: TGTGCCAGCAGCGTAGCTGCTGTGGGCTACACCTTC.

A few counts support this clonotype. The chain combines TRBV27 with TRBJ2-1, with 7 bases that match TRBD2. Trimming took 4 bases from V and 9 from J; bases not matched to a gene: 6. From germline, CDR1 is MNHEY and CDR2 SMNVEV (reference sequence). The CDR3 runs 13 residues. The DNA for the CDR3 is TGTGCCAGCAGTTGGGCGGGAGTTGGTGAGCAGTTCTTC. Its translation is CASSWAGVGEQFF.

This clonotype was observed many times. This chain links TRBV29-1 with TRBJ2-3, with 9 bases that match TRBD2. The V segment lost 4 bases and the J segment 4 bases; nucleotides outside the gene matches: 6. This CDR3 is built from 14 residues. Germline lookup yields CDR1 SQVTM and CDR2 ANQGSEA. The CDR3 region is CSVVAGEGADTQYF. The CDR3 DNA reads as TGCAGCGTTGTAGCGGGAGAAGGCGCAGATACGCAGTATTTT.

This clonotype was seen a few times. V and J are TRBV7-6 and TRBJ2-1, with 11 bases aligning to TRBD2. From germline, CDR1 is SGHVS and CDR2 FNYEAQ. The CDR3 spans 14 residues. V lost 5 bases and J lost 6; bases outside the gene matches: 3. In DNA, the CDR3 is TGTGCCAGCAGCCCCCTAGCGGGAGGCAATGAGCAGTTCTTC. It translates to CASSPLAGGNEQFF.

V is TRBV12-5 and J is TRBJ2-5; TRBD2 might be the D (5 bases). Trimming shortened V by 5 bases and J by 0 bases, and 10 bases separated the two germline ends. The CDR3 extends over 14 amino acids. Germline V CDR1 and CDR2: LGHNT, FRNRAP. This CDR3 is CASGLDWDQETQYF. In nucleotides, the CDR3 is TGTGCTAGTGGTCTGGACTGGGACCAAGAGACCCAGTACTTC.

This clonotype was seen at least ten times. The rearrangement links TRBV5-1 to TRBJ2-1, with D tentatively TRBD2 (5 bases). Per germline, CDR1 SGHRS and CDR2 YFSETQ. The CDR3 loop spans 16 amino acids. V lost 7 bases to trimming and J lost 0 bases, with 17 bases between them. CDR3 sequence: CASVLGTSSSYNEQFF. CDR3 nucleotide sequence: TGCGCCAGCGTCCTTGGCACTAGTAGCTCCTACAATGAGCAGTTCTTC.

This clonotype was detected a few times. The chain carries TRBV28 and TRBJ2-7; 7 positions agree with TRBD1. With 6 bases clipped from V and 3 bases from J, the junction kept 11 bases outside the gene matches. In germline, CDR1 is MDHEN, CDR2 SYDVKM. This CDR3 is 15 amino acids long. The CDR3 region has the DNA TGTGCCAGCAGCGTAGACCGGGACAGTAGCTACGAGCAGTACTTC. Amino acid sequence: CASSVDRDSSYEQYF.

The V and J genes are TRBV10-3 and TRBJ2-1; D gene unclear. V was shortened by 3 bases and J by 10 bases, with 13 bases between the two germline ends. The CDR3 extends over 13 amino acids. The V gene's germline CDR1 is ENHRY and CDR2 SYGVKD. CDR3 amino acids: CAISDPLVEEQFF. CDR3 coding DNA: TGTGCCATCAGTGACCCCCTGGTGGAAGAGCAGTTCTTC.

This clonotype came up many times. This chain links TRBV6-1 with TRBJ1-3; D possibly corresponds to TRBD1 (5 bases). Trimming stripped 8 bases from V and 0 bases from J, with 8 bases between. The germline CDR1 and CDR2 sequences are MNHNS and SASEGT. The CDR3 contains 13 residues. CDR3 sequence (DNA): TGTGCCAGCTCGACAGACTCTGGAAACACCATATATTTT. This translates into CASSTDSGNTIYF.

The CDR3 region has the DNA TGCGCCAGCAGCTTGGAAGGGCTCGGCGAGCAGTACTTC. The encoded protein is CASSLEGLGEQYF. V is TRBV5-1 and J is TRBJ2-7; D remains unclear. The CDR3 length is 13 residues. Germline V lookup: CDR1 SGHRS, CDR2 YFSETQ. Trimming stripped 0 bases from V and 6 bases from J, with 10 bases between.

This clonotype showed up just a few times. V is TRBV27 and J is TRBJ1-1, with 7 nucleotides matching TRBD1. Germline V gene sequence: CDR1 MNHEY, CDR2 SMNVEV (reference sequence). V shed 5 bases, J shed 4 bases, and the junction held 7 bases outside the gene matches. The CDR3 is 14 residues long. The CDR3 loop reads CASSQQGVSTEAFF. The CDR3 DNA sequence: TGTGCCAGCAGTCAGCAGGGGGTGAGCACTGAAGCTTTCTTT.

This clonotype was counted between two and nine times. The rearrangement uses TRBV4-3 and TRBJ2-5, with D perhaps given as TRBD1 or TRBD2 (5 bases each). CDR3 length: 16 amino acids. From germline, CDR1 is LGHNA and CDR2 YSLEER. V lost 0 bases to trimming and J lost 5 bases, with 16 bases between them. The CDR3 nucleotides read TGCGCCAGCAGCCAAGATGGGGTTGGCAGGGAGGAGACCCAGTACTTC. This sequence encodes CASSQDGVGREETQYF.

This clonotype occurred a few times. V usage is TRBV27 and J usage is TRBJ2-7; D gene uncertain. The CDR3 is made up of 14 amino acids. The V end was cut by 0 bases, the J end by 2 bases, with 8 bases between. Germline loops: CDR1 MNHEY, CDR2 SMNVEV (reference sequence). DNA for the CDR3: TGTGCCAGCAGTTTATCCCATGGTACCTACGAGCAGTACTTC. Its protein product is CASSLSHGTYEQYF.

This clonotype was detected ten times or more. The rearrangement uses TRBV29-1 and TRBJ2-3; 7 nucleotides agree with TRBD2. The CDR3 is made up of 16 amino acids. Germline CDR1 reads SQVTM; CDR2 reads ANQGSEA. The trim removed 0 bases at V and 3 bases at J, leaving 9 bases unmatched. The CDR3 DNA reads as TGCAGCGTTGAAGATCTAGGGCTAGCGGATACAGATACGCAGTATTTT. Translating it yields CSVEDLGLADTDTQYF.

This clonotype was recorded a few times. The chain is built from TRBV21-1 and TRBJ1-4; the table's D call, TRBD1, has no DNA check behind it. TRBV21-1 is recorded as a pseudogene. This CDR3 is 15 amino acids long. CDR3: CASSNCRGGREKLFF. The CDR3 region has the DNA TGTGCCAGCAGCAACTGCAGGGGGGGGCGGGAAAAACTGTTTTTT.

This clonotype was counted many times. The CDR3 bases are TGTGCCAGCCAAGGGACAGTAGAAGAGACCCAGTACTTC. It translates to CASQGTVEETQYF. The chain joins TRBV12-3 or TRBV12-4 to TRBJ2-5, with 7 nucleotides matching TRBD1. Losses at the gene ends were 8 bases for V and 3 bases for J; bases not matched to a gene: 6. The CDR3 spans 13 residues.

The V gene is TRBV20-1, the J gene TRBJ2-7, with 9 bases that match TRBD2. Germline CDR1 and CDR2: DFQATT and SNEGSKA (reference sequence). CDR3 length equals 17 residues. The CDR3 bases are TGCAGGGAAGGAGCTAGCGGGGCCACCCTTATTTTGTACGAGCAGTACTTC. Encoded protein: CREGASGATLILYEQYF.

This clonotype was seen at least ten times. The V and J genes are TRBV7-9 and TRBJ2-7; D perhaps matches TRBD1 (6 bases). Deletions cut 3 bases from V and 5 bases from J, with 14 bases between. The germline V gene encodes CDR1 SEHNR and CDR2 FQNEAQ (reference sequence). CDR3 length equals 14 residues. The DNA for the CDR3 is TGTGCCAGCAGCTTGGTACAGGGTAGCCACGAGCAGTACTTC. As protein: CASSLVQGSHEQYF.

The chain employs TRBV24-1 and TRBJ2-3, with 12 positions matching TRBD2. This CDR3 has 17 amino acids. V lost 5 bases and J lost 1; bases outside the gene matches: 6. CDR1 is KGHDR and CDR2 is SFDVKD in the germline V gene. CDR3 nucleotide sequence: TGTGCCACCAGTGGACCCCTAGCGGGGGGGCGCACAGATACGCAGTATTTT. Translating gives CATSGPLAGGRTDTQYF.

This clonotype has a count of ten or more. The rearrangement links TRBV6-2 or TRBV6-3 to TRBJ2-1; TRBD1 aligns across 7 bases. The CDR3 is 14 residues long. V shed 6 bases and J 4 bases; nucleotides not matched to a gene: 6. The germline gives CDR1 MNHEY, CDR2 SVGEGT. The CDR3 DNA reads TGTGCCAGCAGCGGGACAGAGGAATACAATGAGCAGTTCTTC. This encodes CASSGTEEYNEQFF.

CDR3 bases: TGCGCCAGCAGCCACCTCTGGGGACAGGGGGTCTACGAGCAGTACTTC. Amino acids: CASSHLWGQGVYEQYF. The chain uses TRBV4-1 and TRBJ2-7; 11 nucleotides agree with TRBD1. The V segment lost 3 bases and the J segment 3 bases; nucleotides outside the gene matches: 7. CDR1 and CDR2 (germline): MGHRA, YSYEKL. CDR3 length: 16 residues.

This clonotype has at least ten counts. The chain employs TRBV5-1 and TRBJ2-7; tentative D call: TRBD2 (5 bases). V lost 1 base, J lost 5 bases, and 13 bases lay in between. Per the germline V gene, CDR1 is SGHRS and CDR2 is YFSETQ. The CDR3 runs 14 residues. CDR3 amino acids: CASSLYAGINEQYF. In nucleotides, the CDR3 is TGCGCCAGCAGCTTGTACGCGGGTATCAACGAGCAGTACTTC.

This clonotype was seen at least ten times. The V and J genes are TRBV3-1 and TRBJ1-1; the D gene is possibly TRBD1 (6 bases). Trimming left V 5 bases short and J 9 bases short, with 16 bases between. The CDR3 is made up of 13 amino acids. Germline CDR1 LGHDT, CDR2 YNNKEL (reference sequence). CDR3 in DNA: TGTGCCAGCAGCGAAACAGGAGGGGGTAAAGCTTTCTTT. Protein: CASSETGGGKAFF.

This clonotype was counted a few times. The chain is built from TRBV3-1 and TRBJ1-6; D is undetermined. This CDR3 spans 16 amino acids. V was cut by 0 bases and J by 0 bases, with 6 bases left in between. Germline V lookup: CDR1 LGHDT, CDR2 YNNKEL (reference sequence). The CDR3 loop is CASSQERSSYNSPLHF. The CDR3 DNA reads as TGTGCCAGCAGCCAAGAGCGGAGCTCCTATAATTCACCCCTCCACTTT.

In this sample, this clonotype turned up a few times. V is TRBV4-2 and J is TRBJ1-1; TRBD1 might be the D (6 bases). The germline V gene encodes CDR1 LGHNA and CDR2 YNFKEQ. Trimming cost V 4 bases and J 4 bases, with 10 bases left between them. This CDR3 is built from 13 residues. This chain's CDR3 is CASSPEQGTEAFF. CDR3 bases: TGTGCCAGCAGCCCAGAACAGGGCACTGAAGCTTTCTTT.

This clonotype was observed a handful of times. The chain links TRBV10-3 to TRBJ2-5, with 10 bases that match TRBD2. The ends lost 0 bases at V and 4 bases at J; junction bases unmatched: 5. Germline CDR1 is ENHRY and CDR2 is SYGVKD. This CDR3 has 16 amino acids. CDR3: CAISESPSGGGETQYF. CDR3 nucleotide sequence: TGTGCCATCAGTGAGTCGCCTAGCGGGGGCGGAGAGACCCAGTACTTC.